What follows are 9 T cell receptor beta chains derived from one specimen sequenced in a study of T cell responses to AZD1222 COVID-19 vaccine. Here immunoSEQ multiplex PCR was the method, and the copy in TCRdb shows in-frame clones only, minus some. The sample gives about 110,000 clones, 80% to 85% of which show up once; under 10% is in the top ten. The sample consisted of peripheral blood, taken on day 0 of AZD1222 vaccination. These receptors were taken from an adult in good health.

In this sample, this clone turned up once. The V call is TRBV5-7, the J call TRBJ1-2; no reliable D call. TRBV5-7 is known as an ORF, though its function is uncertain. The CDR3 is made up of 16 amino acids. V was trimmed by 4 bases and J by 4 bases, leaving 20 bases between them. DNA for the CDR3: TGTGCCAGCAGCCCTCCTCCCATTTTGAGGGTCTATGGCTACACCTTC. This codes for CASSPPPILRVYGYTF.

This clone was detected once. The chain links TRBV6-1 to TRBJ2-4, with TRBD2 as a possible D gene (6 bases). The V gene lost 2 bases and the J gene lost 1 base, with 12 bases spanning the gap. The CDR3 is made up of 16 amino acids. Germline values: CDR1 MNHNS, CDR2 SASEGT. The chain's CDR3 is CASSERGSGAKNIQYF. In DNA, the CDR3 is TGTGCCAGCAGTGAAAGGGGCAGCGGGGCCAAAAACATTCAGTACTTC.

The rearrangement links TRBV7-2 to TRBJ1-2; D gene unclear. Germline CDR1 is SGHTA and CDR2 is FQGNSA. This CDR3 spans 12 amino acids. Trimming stripped 5 bases from V and 8 bases from J, with 12 bases between. DNA for the CDR3: TGTGCCAGCAGCGACCGGGGAGAAGGCTACACCTTC. The encoded protein is CASSDRGEGYTF.

A few counts support this clone. This chain uses TRBV6-5 with TRBJ2-1; the match to TRBD1 covers 8 bases. Trimming removed 3 bases from V and 4 bases from J; junction bases left unmatched: 5. This CDR3 is 15 amino acids long. The germline CDR1 and CDR2 sequences are MNHEY and SVGAGI. CDR3 sequence (DNA): TGTGCCAGCAGTTATCTGGGACAGGAGTACAATGAGCAGTTCTTC. Translating gives CASSYLGQEYNEQFF.

The CDR3 region is CSASVDPTGTQYF. Written as DNA, the CDR3 is TGCAGTGCTAGTGTGGACCCAACGGGGACCCAGTACTTC. J is TRBJ2-5 and V is TRBV20-1; D gene ambiguous. Germline V gives CDR1 DFQATT, CDR2 SNEGSKA (reference sequence). V was shortened by 3 bases and J by 7 bases, with 15 bases between the two germline ends. The CDR3 runs to 13 residues.

The chain combines TRBV7-2 with TRBJ1-5; D is unresolved. The CDR3 consists of 13 residues. CDR1 is SGHTA and CDR2 is FQGNSA in the germline V gene. V was trimmed by 5 bases and J by 3 bases, leaving 8 bases between them. The CDR3 region has the DNA TGTGCCAGCAGCCTGACATCCAATCAGCCCCAGCATTTT. As protein: CASSLTSNQPQHF.

The CDR3 region is CASSDPQGVNQPQHF. The DNA for the CDR3 is TGTGCCAGCAGTGATCCCCAGGGGGTGAATCAGCCCCAGCATTTT. This sequence joins TRBV2 and TRBJ1-5; 7 bases line up with TRBD1. The CDR3 consists of 15 residues. Germline V gives CDR1 SNHLY, CDR2 FYNNEI. Germline trimming cut 3 bases from V and 4 bases from J; bases unmatched to any gene: 6.

The rearrangement links TRBV9 to TRBJ2-1; D perhaps matches TRBD2 (7 bases). The CDR3 is 16 residues long. Germline values: CDR1 SGDLS, CDR2 YYNGEE. Trimming shortened V by 4 bases and J by 5 bases, and 19 bases separated the two germline ends. The DNA for the CDR3 is TGTGCCAGCAGCTCCACGACAGGCAGCGGGGACAATGAGCAGTTCTTC. It yields the protein CASSSTTGSGDNEQFF.

This chain connects TRBV5-1 to TRBJ1-4; no reliable D call. Germline V lookup: CDR1 SGHRS, CDR2 YFSETQ. The CDR3 runs 15 residues. V was pared by 0 bases and J by 4 bases, with 10 bases between. Written as DNA, the CDR3 is TGCGCCAGCAGCTTGGGCGCAGCTAATAATGAAAAACTGTTTTTT. Protein product: CASSLGAANNEKLFF. The full variable domain, its missing parts supplied by reference TRBV5-1 and TRBJ1-4, is KAGVTQTPRYLIKTRGQQVTLSCSPISGHRSVSWYQQTPGQGLQFLFEYFSETQRNKGNFPGRFSGRQFSNSRSEMNVSTLELGDSALYLCASSLGAANNEKLFFGSGTQLSVL.